This TCR beta chain was sequenced in a study of cytomegalovirus exposure and HLA in healthy donors. Primers: 60 Vbeta forward and 13 Jbeta reverse. TCRdb's copy holds only in-frame clones and misses some; the assay was immunoSEQ multiplex PCR. This sample yields more than 85,000 clones, of which about 77% are seen a single time; approximately 4.3% belongs to the top ten. Healthy bone marrow donors made up the cohort. V lost 7 bases and J 8 bases, leaving 12 bases between the germline ends. CDR1 and CDR2 (germline): ENHRY, SYGVKD. This CDR3 has 12 amino acids. Source material: PBMCs. The chain combines TRBV10-3 with TRBJ2-1, with a possible D match to TRBD2 (5 bases). This TCR was sampled from a young woman in good health and CMV-seropositive. The CDR3 sequence is CAIMEVPDEQFF. For the CDR3, the DNA is TGTGCCATCATGGAGGTACCCGATGAGCAGTTCTTC.